This entry concerns a single T cell receptor beta chain. The sample comes from a study of blood T cell repertoires in COVID-19. Study-level information: Material from acute and convalescent COVID-19 was sourced from the United States, Italy and Spain. PBMCs, B-cell-depleted T cells, or T cells were the source of the cDNA or gDNA that made up the material.

CDR3 length: 15 residues. Germline V lookup: CDR1 KGHDR, CDR2 SFDVKD. V shed 3 bases and J shed 5 bases, with 15 bases lying between them. Per the original data handling: Estimation of nucleated cell counts relied on the amplification of reference gene primers. Here immunoSEQ multiplex PCR was the method, and the copy in TCRdb shows in-frame clones only, minus some. D and trimming come from the DNA, and the V and J calls and clone size come from that table. The data show about 170,000 clones, 70% to 85% seen once. The specimen sequenced was peripheral blood. The chain combines TRBV24-1 with TRBJ2-5; D is possibly TRBD1 (5 bases). The receptor comes from a woman of 80 years or more with acute or convalescent COVID-19. The CDR3 coding sequence is TGTGCCACCAGTGATCTCCAGGGTGGCTGGGAGACCCAGTACTTC. It translates to CATSDLQGGWETQYF.